This T cell receptor (beta chain) derives from a study of cytomegalovirus exposure and HLA in healthy donors. Study in general: It was reported in a later analysis that the same platform had been used for the roughly 110 validation repertoires as for the roughly 670 first-cohort repertoires. Study-level results: A list of roughly 180 TCR beta chains associated with cytomegalovirus was given.

Remarks on this clone: Its antigen is currently unknown.

Trimming cost V 5 bases and J 6 bases; bases outside gene matches: 7. The V gene's germline CDR1 is MNHEY and CDR2 SMNVEV (reference sequence). The length of the CDR3 is 14 residues. The roughly 120-subject validation cohort, separate from the 666-subject first cohort, included the donors. Libraries were prepared by immunoSEQ multiplex PCR; TCRdb keeps only in-frame clonotypes and omits some of them. The data hold 350,000 or so clones, with just over 85% observed a single time. Sequenced input: PBMCs. V gene TRBV27 combines with J gene TRBJ2-7, with 10 bases lining up with TRBD1. This clonotype was sampled from a young woman in good health and CMV-seronegative. CDR3 amino acids: CASSPDRGKGEQYF. The CDR3 DNA reads TGTGCCAGCAGTCCGGACAGGGGGAAGGGCGAGCAGTACTTC.